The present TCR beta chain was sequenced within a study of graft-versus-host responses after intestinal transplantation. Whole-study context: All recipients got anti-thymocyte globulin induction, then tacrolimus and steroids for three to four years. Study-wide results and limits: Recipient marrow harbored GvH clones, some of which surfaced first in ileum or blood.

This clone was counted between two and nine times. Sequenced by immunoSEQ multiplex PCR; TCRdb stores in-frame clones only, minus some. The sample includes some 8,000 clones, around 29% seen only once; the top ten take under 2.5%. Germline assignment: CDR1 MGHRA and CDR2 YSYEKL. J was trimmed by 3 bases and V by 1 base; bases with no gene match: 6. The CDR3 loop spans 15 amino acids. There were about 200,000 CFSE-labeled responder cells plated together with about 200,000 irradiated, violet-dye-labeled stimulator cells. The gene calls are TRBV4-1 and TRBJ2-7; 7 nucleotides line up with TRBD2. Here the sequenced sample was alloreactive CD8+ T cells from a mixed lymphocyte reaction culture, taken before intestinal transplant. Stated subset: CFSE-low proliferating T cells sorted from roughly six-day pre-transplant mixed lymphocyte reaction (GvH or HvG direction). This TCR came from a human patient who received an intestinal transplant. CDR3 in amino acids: CASSQVPQRGYEQYF. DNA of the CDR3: TGCGCCAGCAGCCAAGTCCCCCAGCGGGGCTACGAGCAGTACTTC.